These 32 T cell receptor beta chains came from one sample sequenced in a study of blood T cell repertoires in COVID-19. Sequencing used immunoSEQ multiplex PCR; TCRdb keeps in-frame clones, though not all of them. This sample has some 87,000 clones, with more than 70% found just once. Sequences were obtained from peripheral blood. Receptor source: a man aged 80 or over with active or convalescent COVID-19.

This chain joins TRBV6-6 and TRBJ2-5, with a tentative D call TRBD2 (6 bases). The CDR3 consists of 15 residues. Trimming took off 7 bases at V and 2 bases at J, with 17 bases between the two ends. From germline, CDR1 is MNHNY and CDR2 SVGAGI (reference sequence). The CDR3 sequence is CASTRTRGNQETQYF. The DNA of the CDR3 is TGTGCCAGCACCCGGACCCGGGGGAATCAAGAGACCCAGTACTTC.

The chain links TRBV5-6 to TRBJ2-7, with D uncertain. Trimming left V 4 bases short and J 6 bases short, with 14 bases between. CDR1 and CDR2 (germline): SGHDT, YYEEEE. The CDR3 runs to 13 residues. The CDR3 DNA follows: TGTGCCAGCAGCGCTGACATCTCAGGCGAGCAGTACTTC. It is translated as CASSADISGEQYF.

This chain connects TRBV10-1 to TRBJ2-7, with 8 bases lining up with TRBD2. The CDR3 is 14 residues long. Germline trimming cut 5 bases from V and 2 bases from J; bases unmatched to any gene: 5. Germline CDR1 is WNHNN and CDR2 is SYGVQD (reference sequence). CDR3: CASSLAGEPYEQYF. CDR3 nucleotide sequence: TGCGCCAGCAGTCTAGCGGGCGAACCCTACGAGCAGTACTTC.

This chain joins TRBV4-1 and TRBJ2-1, with 9 bases fitting TRBD2. Germline CDR1 is MGHRA and CDR2 is YSYEKL. This CDR3 is built from 19 residues. J lost 7 bases, V lost 0 bases, and 16 bases had no gene match. CDR3 DNA: TGCGCCAGCAGCCAAGATCTGGGACGTAGGCGGGGGGGCCGTAATGAGCAGTTCTTC. Translation gives CASSQDLGRRRGGRNEQFF.

The J gene is TRBJ2-6, the V gene TRBV4-3, with 7 bases identical to TRBD1. V shed 0 bases, J shed 2 bases, and the junction held 16 bases outside the gene matches. The V gene's germline CDR1 is LGHNA and CDR2 YSLEER. The CDR3 has 21 residues. The CDR3 nucleotides read TGCGCCAGCAGCCAAGATTTCTTCAGGGACAGCCCAAGGACTGGGGCCAACGTCCTGACTTTC. This codes for CASSQDFFRDSPRTGANVLTF.

The V and J genes are TRBV5-5 and TRBJ1-1; 7 bases agree with TRBD1. The trim removed 3 bases at V and 3 bases at J, leaving 2 bases unmatched. This CDR3 comprises 13 residues. The germline V gene encodes CDR1 SGHKS and CDR2 YYEKEE (reference sequence). CDR3 sequence reads: CASSWQGDTEAFF. Here the CDR3 DNA reads TGTGCCAGCAGCTGGCAGGGGGACACTGAAGCTTTCTTT.

The CDR3 DNA reads as TGTGCCAGTAGCATCCGGGACAGCCTCTCCTACGAGCAGTACTTC. The encoded protein is CASSIRDSLSYEQYF. V is TRBV19 and J is TRBJ2-7; 7 nucleotides line up with TRBD1. The CDR3 contains 15 residues. V shed 6 bases and J 0 bases; nucleotides not matched to a gene: 8. Germline assignment: CDR1 LNHDA and CDR2 SQIVND (reference sequence).

The chain links TRBV5-1 to TRBJ1-2, with TRBD1 identical over 8 bases. V shed 3 bases, J shed 7 bases, and the junction held 8 bases outside the gene matches. CDR1 SGHRS and CDR2 YFSETQ come from the germline V gene. This CDR3 has 14 residues. Written as DNA, the CDR3 is TGCGCCAGCAGCTCTGACAGGGGTAGTGGTGGCTACACCTTC. This gives the protein CASSSDRGSGGYTF.

The chain has TRBV10-1 and TRBJ2-1; weak D call: TRBD2 (5 bases). The CDR3 contains 13 residues. Trimming took 0 bases from V and 10 from J, leaving 10 bases between them. Per germline, CDR1 WNHNN and CDR2 SYGVQD (reference sequence). CDR3 sequence reads: CASSESGAAEQFF. The CDR3 coding sequence is TGCGCCAGCAGTGAGTCAGGAGCGGCCGAGCAGTTCTTC.

For the CDR3, the DNA is TGCGCCAGCAGCCTCCTAGGGCTAGCGGGAGGGGGATCCTACGAGCAGTACTTC. Translated, it gives CASSLLGLAGGGSYEQYF. J is TRBJ2-7 and V is TRBV5-1, with TRBD2 identical over 12 bases. The germline V gene has CDR1 SGHRS and CDR2 YFSETQ. This CDR3 spans 18 amino acids. V shed 4 bases and J 1 base; nucleotides not matched to a gene: 12.

The gene calls are TRBV5-1 and TRBJ2-7, with a tentative D call TRBD2 (6 bases). The CDR3 runs 15 residues. CDR1 is SGHRS and CDR2 is YFSETQ in the germline V gene. The ends were cut back, 0 bases at V and 6 bases at J, with 16 bases in the middle. CDR3 loop: CASSLGGTEGSEQYF. CDR3 nucleotides: TGCGCCAGCAGCTTGGGAGGGACGGAGGGGAGCGAGCAGTACTTC.

The rearrangement joins TRBV28 to TRBJ1-6; D remains unclear. The CDR3 covers 14 residues. With 6 bases removed from V and 6 bases from J, the gap between germline ends came to 12 bases. CDR1 is MDHEN, CDR2 SYDVKM, per germline. The CDR3 spells CASSTAPINSPLHF. The CDR3 DNA is TGTGCCAGCAGCACAGCCCCTATTAATTCACCCCTCCACTTT.

This chain uses TRBV27 with TRBJ2-5; 8 positions match TRBD2. Germline trimming cut 5 bases from V and 4 bases from J; bases unmatched to any gene: 9. Germline V CDR1 and CDR2: MNHEY, SMNVEV (reference sequence). The CDR3 spans 15 residues. The CDR3 DNA reads TGTGCCAGCAGTCCGGCGAGCCTAGCGGGAGAGACCCAGTACTTC. This codes for CASSPASLAGETQYF.

The rearrangement uses TRBV19 and TRBJ2-5, with a possible D match to TRBD2 (6 bases). The V gene lost 11 bases and the J gene lost 1 base, with 32 bases spanning the gap. The CDR3 has 19 residues. Germline loops: CDR1 LNHDA, CDR2 SQIVND (reference sequence). CDR3 sequence reads: CASTGIAGTLQAAQETQYF. The CDR3 DNA reads as TGTGCCTCAACCGGGATCGCAGGGACTTTGCAAGCGGCCCAAGAGACCCAGTACTTC. Based on the CDR3 plus reference TRBV19 and TRBJ2-5, the full variable domain is DGGITQSPKYLFRKEGQNVTLSCEQNLNHDAMYWYRQDPGQGLRLIYYSQIVNDFQKGDIAEGYSVSREKKESFPLTVTSAQKNPTAFYLCASTGIAGTLQAAQETQYFGPGTRLLVL.

J is TRBJ1-3 and V is TRBV28; unclear D gene. Trimming removed 7 bases at V and 3 bases at J, with 13 bases between. Germline CDR1 is MDHEN and CDR2 is SYDVKM. This CDR3 has 14 amino acids. The CDR3 reads CASTLGASGNTIYF. CDR3 nucleotide sequence: TGTGCCAGCACCCTGGGAGCCAGTGGAAACACCATATATTTT.

The chain uses TRBV5-1 and TRBJ2-7; 12 positions agree with TRBD1. Looked up from germline, CDR1 is SGHRS and CDR2 is YFSETQ. The CDR3 length is 15 residues. V gave up 2 bases and J gave up 7 bases; unmatched junction bases: 7. The CDR3 DNA reads TGCGCCAGCAGCTTCCGGGACAGGGGGCTTGGGGAGCAGTACTTC. It codes for CASSFRDRGLGEQYF.

The chain couples TRBV4-1 to TRBJ1-4; D gene uncertain. V was trimmed by 2 bases and J by 7 bases, leaving 11 bases between them. Germline CDR1 MGHRA, CDR2 YSYEKL. The CDR3 spans 14 residues. The CDR3 coding sequence is TGCGCCAGCAGCCAACTGTCGGGAGTTGAAAAACTGTTTTTT. Translating it yields CASSQLSGVEKLFF.

The gene calls are TRBV6-1 and TRBJ1-5; D is possibly TRBD1 (5 bases). The CDR3 extends over 17 amino acids. V was clipped by 2 bases and J by 0 bases, with 14 bases between them. Germline V gene data show CDR1 as MNHNS and CDR2 as SASEGT. In nucleotides, the CDR3 is TGTGCCAGCAGTGAAATTGGGGGGTACTATAGCAATCAGCCCCAGCATTTT. The encoded protein is CASSEIGGYYSNQPQHF.

The chain links TRBV11-2 to TRBJ2-1; D is possibly TRBD1 (5 bases). The CDR3 spans 15 residues. The germline V and J ends were trimmed by 5 bases and 5 bases, with 16 bases remaining between them. The V gene's germline CDR1 is SGHAT and CDR2 FQNNGV. CDR3 region: CASSQSTAPNNEQFF. The DNA for the CDR3 is TGTGCCAGCAGCCAGTCGACAGCTCCCAACAATGAGCAGTTCTTC.

V and J are TRBV3-1 (or the pseudogene TRBV3-2) and TRBJ2-5; 7 nucleotides match TRBD1. Germline values: CDR1 LGHDT, CDR2 YNNKEL (reference sequence). The CDR3 runs 14 residues. V gave up 4 bases and J gave up 4 bases; unmatched junction bases: 6. The CDR3 bases are TGTGCCAGCAGCCCCCTAGACAGGGCAGAGACCCAGTACTTC. Translating it yields CASSPLDRAETQYF.

Worth noting for this clone: One end of the junction is discordant with germline, which a read error may explain. CDR3: CASSLSSGNEQFF. CDR3 in DNA: TGTGCTAGCAGCTTATCTTCAGGCAATGAGCAGTTCTTC. V is TRBV7-7 and J is TRBJ2-1; D not resolved. Germline V gene sequence: CDR1 SSHAT, CDR2 FNYEAQ (reference sequence). The CDR3 has 13 residues.

V gene TRBV6-4 combines with J gene TRBJ1-6; no clear D. CDR1 is MRHNA, CDR2 SNTAGT, per germline. The CDR3 extends over 13 amino acids. The V and J ends lost 3 bases and 9 bases respectively, with 9 bases between them. The CDR3 sequence: CASSESQVSPLHF. For the CDR3, the DNA is TGTGCCAGCAGTGAGTCCCAGGTTTCACCCCTCCACTTT.

The rearrangement links TRBV19 to TRBJ1-1, with D maybe TRBD1 (5 bases). Germline CDR1 is LNHDA and CDR2 is SQIVND (reference sequence). Trimming cost V 6 bases and J 1 base, with 24 bases left between them. This CDR3 has 18 residues. CDR3 sequence reads: CASSSPRTPGGRNTEAFF. The DNA of the CDR3 is TGTGCCAGTAGCAGCCCCCGGACCCCCGGGGGAAGGAACACTGAAGCTTTCTTT.

The chain combines TRBV19 with TRBJ1-1; TRBD1 is a possible D gene (5 bases). V dropped 10 bases and J dropped 2 bases, with 14 bases sitting between them. CDR3 length equals 13 residues. The germline V gene encodes CDR1 LNHDA and CDR2 SQIVND (reference sequence). The CDR3 is CATRTQGNTEAFF. Here the CDR3 DNA reads TGTGCCACCAGAACCCAGGGAAACACTGAAGCTTTCTTT.

The rearrangement uses TRBV6-6 and TRBJ2-7, with TRBD1 as a possible D gene (6 bases). Per the germline V gene, CDR1 is MNHNY and CDR2 is SVGAGI (reference sequence). This CDR3 region has 16 residues. V lost 4 bases, J lost 6 bases, and 22 bases lay in between. The CDR3 DNA follows: TGTGCCAGCAGTTCCCGCCCCCAGGGGCCAGCGGTCGAGCAGTACTTC. It translates to CASSSRPQGPAVEQYF.

This clone came up a few times. This chain joins TRBV19 and TRBJ2-7; the D gene is possibly TRBD1 (5 bases). The CDR3 consists of 15 residues. Germline CDR1 LNHDA, CDR2 SQIVND (reference sequence). Trimming shortened V by 6 bases and J by 5 bases, and 20 bases separated the two germline ends. CDR3 loop: CASSRDSRLLNEQYF. In DNA form, the CDR3 reads TGTGCCAGTAGCCGAGACAGCCGTCTATTGAACGAGCAGTACTTC.

The CDR3 loop is CSVMIGGSTDTQYF. The CDR3 nucleotides read TGCAGCGTTATGATTGGGGGGAGCACAGATACGCAGTATTTT. The chain is built from TRBV29-1 and TRBJ2-3; possible D gene TRBD2, 6 bases. CDR1 and CDR2 from the germline V gene are SQVTM and ANQGSEA. The V and J ends lost 5 bases and 0 bases respectively, with 12 bases between them. The CDR3 has 14 residues.

This chain connects TRBV28 to TRBJ1-5; D unclear. The germline V gene encodes CDR1 MDHEN and CDR2 SYDVKM. The CDR3 loop spans 18 amino acids. V was clipped by 6 bases and J by 0 bases, with 21 bases between them. Here the CDR3 reads CASSLTRYRASSNQPQHF. CDR3 DNA sequence: TGTGCCAGCAGCCTCACCCGCTACAGAGCATCTAGCAATCAGCCCCAGCATTTT. Based on the CDR3 plus reference TRBV28 and TRBJ1-5, the full variable domain is DVKVTQSSRYLVKRTGEKVFLECVQDMDHENMFWYRQDPGLGLRLIYFSYDVKMKEKGDIPEGYSVSREKKERFSLILESASTNQTSMYLCASSLTRYRASSNQPQHFGDGTRLSIL.

The rearrangement joins TRBV29-1 to TRBJ2-5, with unresolved D. The CDR3 contains 12 residues. Trimming took off 6 bases at V and 0 bases at J, with 8 bases between the two ends. In germline, CDR1 is SQVTM, CDR2 ANQGSEA. CDR3 loop: CSVVDNQETQYF. The CDR3, as DNA: TGCAGCGTCGTAGACAACCAAGAGACCCAGTACTTC.

The V call is TRBV21-1, the J call TRBJ2-3; the table's D gene call, TRBD2, was not cross checked with the DNA. TRBV21-1 is shown as a pseudogene. The CDR3 sequence is 11 residues long. The CDR3 region is CASSEPDTQYF. In nucleotides, the CDR3 is TGTGCCAGCAGTGAGCCAGATACGCAGTATTTT.

The chain uses TRBV28 and TRBJ1-1, with 8 nucleotides matching TRBD1. The germline V gene has CDR1 MDHEN and CDR2 SYDVKM. The CDR3 has 14 amino acids. V gave up 8 bases and J gave up 10 bases; unmatched junction bases: 15. CDR3 sequence reads: CASRPSGQGIRAFF. CDR3 nucleotide sequence: TGTGCCAGCCGACCCTCAGGACAGGGTATCAGAGCTTTCTTT. Based on the CDR3 plus reference TRBV28 and TRBJ1-1, the full variable domain is DVKVTQSSRYLVKRTGEKVFLECVQDMDHENMFWYRQDPGLGLRLIYFSYDVKMKEKGDIPEGYSVSREKKERFSLILESASTNQTSMYLCASRPSGQGIRAFFGQGTRLTVV.

The gene calls are TRBV5-6 and TRBJ2-7; 9 nucleotides agree with TRBD2. Germline-derived CDR1 and CDR2 are SGHDT and YYEEEE. V was clipped by 4 bases and J by 2 bases; unmatched bases: 13. The CDR3 runs to 17 residues. Written as DNA, the CDR3 is TGTGCCAGCAGCCATCAACTGCGGGAGGGCCGACCCTACGAGCAGTACTTC. Its translation is CASSHQLREGRPYEQYF.